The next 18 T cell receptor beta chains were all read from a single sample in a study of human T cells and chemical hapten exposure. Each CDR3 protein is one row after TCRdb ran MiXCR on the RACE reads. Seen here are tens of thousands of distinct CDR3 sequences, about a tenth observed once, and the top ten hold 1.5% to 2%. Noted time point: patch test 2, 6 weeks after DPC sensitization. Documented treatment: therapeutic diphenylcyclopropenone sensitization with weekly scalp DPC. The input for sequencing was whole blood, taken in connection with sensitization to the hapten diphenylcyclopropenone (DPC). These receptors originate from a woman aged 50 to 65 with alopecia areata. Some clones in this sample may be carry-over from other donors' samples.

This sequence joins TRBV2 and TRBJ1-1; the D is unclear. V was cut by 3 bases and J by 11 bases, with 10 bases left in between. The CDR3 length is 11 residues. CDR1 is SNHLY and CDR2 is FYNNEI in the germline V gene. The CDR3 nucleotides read TGTGCCAGCAGTGATTTCCGGCTGGCTTTCTTT. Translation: CASSDFRLAFF.

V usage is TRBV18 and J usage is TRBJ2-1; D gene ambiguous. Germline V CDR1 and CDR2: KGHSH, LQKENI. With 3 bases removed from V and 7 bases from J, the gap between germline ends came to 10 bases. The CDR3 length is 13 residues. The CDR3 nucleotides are TGTGCCAGCTCACCTTCGAGCGAGAATGAGCAGTTCTTC. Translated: CASSPSSENEQFF. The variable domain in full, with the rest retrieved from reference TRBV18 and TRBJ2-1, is NAGVMQNPRHLVRRRGQEARLRCSPMKGHSHVYWYRQLPEEGLKFMVYLQKENIIDESGMPKERFSAEFPKEGPSILRIQQVVRGDSAAYFCASSPSSENEQFFGPGTRLTVL.

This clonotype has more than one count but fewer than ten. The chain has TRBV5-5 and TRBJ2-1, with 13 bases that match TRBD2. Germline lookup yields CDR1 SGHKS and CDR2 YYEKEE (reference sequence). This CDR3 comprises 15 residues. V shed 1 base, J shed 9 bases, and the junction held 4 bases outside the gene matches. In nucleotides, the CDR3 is TGTGCCAGCAGCTTGATCACTAGCGGGAGGGGTGAGCAGTTCTTC. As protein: CASSLITSGRGEQFF.

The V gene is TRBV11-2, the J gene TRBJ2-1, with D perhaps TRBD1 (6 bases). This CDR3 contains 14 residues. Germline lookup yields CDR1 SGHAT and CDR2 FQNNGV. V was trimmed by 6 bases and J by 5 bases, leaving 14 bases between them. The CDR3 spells CASRVGAQDNEQFF. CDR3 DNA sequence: TGTGCCAGCAGAGTGGGGGCGCAGGACAATGAGCAGTTCTTC.

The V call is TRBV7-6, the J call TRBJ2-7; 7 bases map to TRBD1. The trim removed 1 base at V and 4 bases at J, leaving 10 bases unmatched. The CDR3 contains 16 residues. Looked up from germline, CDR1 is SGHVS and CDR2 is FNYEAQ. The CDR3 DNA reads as TGTGCCAGCAGCTTAGGCGGGCAGGGGGTTGTTTACGAGCAGTACTTC. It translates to CASSLGGQGVVYEQYF.

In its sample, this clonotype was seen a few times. Here the CDR3 DNA reads TGCAGTGCTAGGGGCCAGCCGAACACCGGGGAGCTGTTTTTT. It is translated as CSARGQPNTGELFF. This sequence joins TRBV20-1 and TRBJ2-2; D uncertain. V was pared by 3 bases and J by 0 bases, with 8 bases between. The germline gives CDR1 DFQATT, CDR2 SNEGSKA (reference sequence). There are 14 residues in the CDR3.

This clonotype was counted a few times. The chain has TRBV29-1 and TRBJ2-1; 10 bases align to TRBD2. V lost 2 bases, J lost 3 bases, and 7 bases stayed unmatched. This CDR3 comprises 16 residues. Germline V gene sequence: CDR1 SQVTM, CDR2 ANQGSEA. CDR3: CSVESSGRASYNEQFF. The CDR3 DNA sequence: TGCAGCGTTGAATCAAGCGGGAGGGCCAGCTACAATGAGCAGTTCTTC.

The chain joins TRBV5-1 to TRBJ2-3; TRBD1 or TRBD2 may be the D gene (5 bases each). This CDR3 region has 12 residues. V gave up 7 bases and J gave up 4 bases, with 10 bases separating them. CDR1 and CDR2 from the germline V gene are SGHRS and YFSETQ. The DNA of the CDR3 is TGCGCCAGCTCTCCGGGACCAGATACGCAGTATTTT. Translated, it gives CASSPGPDTQYF.

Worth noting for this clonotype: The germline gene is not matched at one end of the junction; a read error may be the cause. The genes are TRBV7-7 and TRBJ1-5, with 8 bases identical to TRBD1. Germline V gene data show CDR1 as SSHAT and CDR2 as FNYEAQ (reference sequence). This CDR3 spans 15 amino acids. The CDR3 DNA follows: TGTGCCGGCAGCCCCGACAGGGGAAAAGATCAGCCCCAGCATTTT. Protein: CAGSPDRGKDQPQHF.

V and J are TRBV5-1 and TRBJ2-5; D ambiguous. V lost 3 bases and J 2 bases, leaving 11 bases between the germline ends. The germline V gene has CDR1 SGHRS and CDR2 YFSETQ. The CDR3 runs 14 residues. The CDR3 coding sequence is TGCGCCAGCAGCTCTTCAGGCCGACAAGAGACCCAGTACTTC. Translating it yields CASSSSGRQETQYF.

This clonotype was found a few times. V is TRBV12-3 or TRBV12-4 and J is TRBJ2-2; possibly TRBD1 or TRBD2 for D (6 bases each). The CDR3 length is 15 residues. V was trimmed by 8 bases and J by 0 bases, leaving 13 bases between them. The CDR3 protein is CASLPEGANTGELFF. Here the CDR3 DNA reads TGTGCCAGCCTCCCGGAGGGGGCGAACACCGGGGAGCTGTTTTTT.

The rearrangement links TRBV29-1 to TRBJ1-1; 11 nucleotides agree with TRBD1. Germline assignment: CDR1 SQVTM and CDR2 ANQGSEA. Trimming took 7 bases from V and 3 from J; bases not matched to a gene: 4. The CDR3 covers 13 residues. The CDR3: CSASDRGHTEAFF. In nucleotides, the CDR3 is TGCAGCGCATCGGACAGGGGGCACACTGAAGCTTTCTTT. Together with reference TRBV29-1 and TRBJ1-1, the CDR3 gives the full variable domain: SAVISQKPSRDICQRGTSLTIQCQVDSQVTMMFWYRQQPGQSLTLIATANQGSEATYESGFVIDKFPISRPNLTFSTLTVSNMSPEDSSIYLCSASDRGHTEAFFGQGTRLTVV.

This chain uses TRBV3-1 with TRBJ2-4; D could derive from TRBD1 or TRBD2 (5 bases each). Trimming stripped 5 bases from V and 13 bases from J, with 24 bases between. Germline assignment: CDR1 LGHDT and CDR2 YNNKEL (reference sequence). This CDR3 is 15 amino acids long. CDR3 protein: CASSTRTRGSNPQYF. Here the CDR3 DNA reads TGTGCCAGCAGCACAAGGACGAGGGGTAGCAACCCGCAGTACTTC.

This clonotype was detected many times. The CDR3 here is CASSPGMNTEAFF. In DNA, the CDR3 is TGTGCCAGCTCACCGGGGATGAACACTGAAGCTTTCTTT. The V and J genes are TRBV18 and TRBJ1-1; no clear D. CDR1 and CDR2 (germline): KGHSH, LQKENI. The CDR3 is 13 amino acids. Trimming pared 3 bases from V and 0 bases from J, leaving 5 bases between.

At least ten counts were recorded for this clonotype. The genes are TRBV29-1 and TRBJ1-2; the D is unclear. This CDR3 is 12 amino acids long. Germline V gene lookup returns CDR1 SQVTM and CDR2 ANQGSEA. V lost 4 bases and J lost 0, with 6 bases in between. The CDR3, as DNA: TGCAGCGTTGGACACCCTAACTATGGCTACACCTTC. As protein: CSVGHPNYGYTF.

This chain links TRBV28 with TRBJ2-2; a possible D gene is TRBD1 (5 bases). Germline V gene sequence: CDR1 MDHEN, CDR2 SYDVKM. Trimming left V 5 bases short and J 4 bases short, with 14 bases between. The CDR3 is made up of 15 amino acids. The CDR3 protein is CASSPGQGGTGELFF. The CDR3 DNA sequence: TGTGCCAGCAGTCCAGGGCAGGGTGGCACCGGGGAGCTGTTTTTT. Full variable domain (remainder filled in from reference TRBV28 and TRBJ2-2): DVKVTQSSRYLVKRTGEKVFLECVQDMDHENMFWYRQDPGLGLRLIYFSYDVKMKEKGDIPEGYSVSREKKERFSLILESASTNQTSMYLCASSPGQGGTGELFFGEGSRLTVL.

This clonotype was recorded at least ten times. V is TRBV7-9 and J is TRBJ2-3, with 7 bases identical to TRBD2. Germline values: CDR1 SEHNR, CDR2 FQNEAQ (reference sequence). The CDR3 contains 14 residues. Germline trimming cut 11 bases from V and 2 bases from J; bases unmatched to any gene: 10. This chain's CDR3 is CAVAGERFTDTQYF. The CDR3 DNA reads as TGTGCCGTTGCGGGGGAGCGCTTCACAGATACGCAGTATTTT.

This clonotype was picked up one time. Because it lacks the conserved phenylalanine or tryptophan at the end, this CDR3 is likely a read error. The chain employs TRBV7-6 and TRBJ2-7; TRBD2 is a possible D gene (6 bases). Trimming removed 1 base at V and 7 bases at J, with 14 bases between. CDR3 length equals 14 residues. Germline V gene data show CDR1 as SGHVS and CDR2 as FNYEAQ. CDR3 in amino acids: CASSLVMAGGEQYL. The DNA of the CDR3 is TGTGCCAGCAGCTTAGTTATGGCAGGAGGGGAGCAGTACTTA.